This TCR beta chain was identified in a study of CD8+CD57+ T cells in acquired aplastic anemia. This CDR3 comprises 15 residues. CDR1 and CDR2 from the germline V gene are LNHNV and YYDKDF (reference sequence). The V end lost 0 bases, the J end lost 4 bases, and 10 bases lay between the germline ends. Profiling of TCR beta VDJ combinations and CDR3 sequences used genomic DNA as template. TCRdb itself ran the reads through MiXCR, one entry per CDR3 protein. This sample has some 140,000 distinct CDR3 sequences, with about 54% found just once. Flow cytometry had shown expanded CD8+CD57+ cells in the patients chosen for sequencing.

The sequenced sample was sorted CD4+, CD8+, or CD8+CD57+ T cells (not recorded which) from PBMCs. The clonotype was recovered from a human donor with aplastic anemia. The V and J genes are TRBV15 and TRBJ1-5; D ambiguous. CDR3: CATSRDHGPNQPQHF. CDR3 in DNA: TGTGCCACCAGCAGAGATCACGGTCCGAATCAGCCCCAGCATTTT. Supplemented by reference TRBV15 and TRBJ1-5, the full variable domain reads DAMVIQNPRYQVTQFGKPVTLSCSQTLNHNVMYWYQQKSSQAPKLLFHYYDKDFNNEADTPDNFQSRRPNTSFCFLDIRSPGLGDTAMYLCATSRDHGPNQPQHFGDGTRLSIL.